Shown below are 19 T cell receptor beta chains from a single sample sequenced in a study of blood T cell repertoires in COVID-19 (TCRdb year 2020). Preparation of the library involved the immunoSEQ multiplex PCR assay. TCRdb obtained this table from immuneACCESS and retained in-frame rearrangements with V and J assigned. These tables miss some clones; where compared with another copy, unresolved V genes account for less than half of the shortfall, and the remainder is unexplained. Counted in this sample were about 480,000 clones; nearly 90% of them appeared once. The ten biggest clones cover 0.9% of the sample. The sequenced sample was peripheral blood. Receptors originate from a man between 18 and 29 years old with COVID-19, enrolled during active disease.

The chain uses TRBV5-8 and TRBJ2-2; D ambiguous. Per germline, CDR1 SGHTS and CDR2 YDEGEE. The CDR3 runs to 12 residues. The V end lost 6 bases, the J end lost 6 bases, and 9 bases lay between the germline ends. As DNA, the CDR3 is TGTGCCAGCAATCCGGTGGCCGGGGAGCTGTTTTTT. Residues: CASNPVAGELFF.

The chain couples TRBV9 to TRBJ1-6; 8 bases fit TRBD1. Germline CDR1 SGDLS, CDR2 YYNGEE. This CDR3 is 15 amino acids long. V was clipped by 7 bases and J by 6 bases; unmatched bases: 9. In DNA form, the CDR3 reads TGTGCCAGCGGCTCTCCAGGGGGCGCTAATTCACCCCTCCACTTT. Protein sequence: CASGSPGGANSPLHF.

This chain joins TRBV27 and TRBJ2-2, with D perhaps TRBD2 (6 bases). V shed 5 bases and J shed 5 bases, with 18 bases lying between them. The CDR3 is 16 amino acids. Germline V CDR1 and CDR2: MNHEY, SMNVEV (reference sequence). The CDR3 DNA sequence: TGTGCCAGCAGTGCTTCGGCGGGGCCGGGGACCGGGGAGCTGTTTTTT. Its translation: CASSASAGPGTGELFF.

This rearrangement joins TRBV7-9 to TRBJ2-7; 10 nucleotides agree with TRBD2. The germline gives CDR1 SEHNR, CDR2 FQNEAQ (reference sequence). This CDR3 region has 16 residues. The ends lost 2 bases at V and 2 bases at J; junction bases unmatched: 6. CDR3 in amino acids: CASSLTSSGGPYEQYF. The CDR3 nucleotides are TGTGCCAGCAGCTTAACTTCTAGCGGGGGACCCTACGAGCAGTACTTC.

V is TRBV24-1 and J is TRBJ2-3; a possible D gene is TRBD1 (5 bases). Germline lookup yields CDR1 KGHDR and CDR2 SFDVKD. V was trimmed by 2 bases and J by 3 bases, leaving 11 bases between them. CDR3 length equals 15 residues. The CDR3 DNA reads as TGTGCCACCAGTGATTCGGCCAGGGCGACAGATACGCAGTATTTT. Residues: CATSDSARATDTQYF.

CDR3 nucleotide sequence: TGTGCCAGCAGTCGCCGACAAGTACAAGAGACCCAGTACTTC. Translated, it gives CASSRRQVQETQYF. J is TRBJ2-5 and V is TRBV2; D remains unclear. Germline assignment: CDR1 SNHLY and CDR2 FYNNEI. Between the trimmed V and J ends, which lost 5 bases and 2 bases, there was a span of 12 bases. CDR3 length equals 14 residues.

The rearrangement joins TRBV10-2 to TRBJ1-1; maybe TRBD1 (5 bases). This CDR3 comprises 13 residues. Trimming removed 3 bases from V and 3 bases from J, with 8 bases in between. Germline CDR1 reads WSHSY; CDR2 reads SAAADI. The chain's CDR3 is CASSDRVDTEAFF. Here the CDR3 DNA reads TGCGCCAGCAGTGACAGGGTTGACACTGAAGCTTTCTTT.

The rearrangement uses TRBV19 and TRBJ2-3; 12 nucleotides match TRBD1. The CDR3 loop spans 14 amino acids. Germline V lookup: CDR1 LNHDA, CDR2 SQIVND (reference sequence). Trimming took 8 bases from V and 3 from J; bases not matched to a gene: 3. CDR3 nucleotides: TGTGCCAGTCGGGACAGGGGGCAGACAGATACGCAGTATTTT. This codes for CASRDRGQTDTQYF. Together with reference TRBV19 and TRBJ2-3, the CDR3 gives the full variable domain: DGGITQSPKYLFRKEGQNVTLSCEQNLNHDAMYWYRQDPGQGLRLIYYSQIVNDFQKGDIAEGYSVSREKKESFPLTVTSAQKNPTAFYLCASRDRGQTDTQYFGPGTRLTVL.

This clone was seen a single time. The gene calls are TRBV3-1 (or the pseudogene TRBV3-2) and TRBJ1-1, with D tentatively TRBD1 (6 bases). Germline V lookup: CDR1 LGHDT, CDR2 YNNKEL (reference sequence). V lost 3 bases and J lost 3, with 14 bases in between. This CDR3 is built from 15 residues. CDR3 sequence (DNA): TGTGCCAGCAGCCATCGCACACAGGGTGACACTGAAGCTTTCTTT. Encoded protein: CASSHRTQGDTEAFF.

The chain combines TRBV27 with TRBJ2-7; tentative D call: TRBD1 (7 bases). Trimming removed 7 bases from V and 2 bases from J, with 15 bases in between. In germline, CDR1 is MNHEY, CDR2 SMNVEV (reference sequence). The CDR3 runs to 14 residues. Here the CDR3 DNA reads TGTGCCAGCAAAATCCAGGGGGGCCCCTACGAGCAGTACTTC. Translation gives CASKIQGGPYEQYF.

The J gene is TRBJ2-3, the V gene TRBV19; unclear D gene. This CDR3 region has 15 residues. Trimming left V 5 bases short and J 2 bases short, with 14 bases between. CDR1 LNHDA and CDR2 SQIVND come from the germline V gene (reference sequence). CDR3 in DNA: TGTGCCAGTAGTCCAACAACGAGGCCCACAGATACGCAGTATTTT. Amino acids: CASSPTTRPTDTQYF.

The chain couples TRBV5-1 to TRBJ1-5; the D is unclear. The V and J ends lost 4 bases and 6 bases respectively, with 17 bases between them. Per the germline V gene, CDR1 is SGHRS and CDR2 is YFSETQ. The CDR3 is 15 amino acids. CDR3 protein: CASSPEGLPGQPQHF. The CDR3 DNA follows: TGCGCCAGCAGCCCAGAGGGTCTTCCAGGTCAGCCCCAGCATTTT.

J is TRBJ1-5 and V is TRBV19; D is perhaps TRBD1 (5 bases). V was clipped by 6 bases and J by 0 bases, with 21 bases between them. Germline CDR1 and CDR2: LNHDA and SQIVND (reference sequence). The CDR3 loop spans 18 amino acids. CDR3 amino acids: CASSDSSTRSYSNQPQHF. The CDR3, as DNA: TGTGCCAGTAGCGACAGTTCCACCCGGTCCTATAGCAATCAGCCCCAGCATTTT. Drawing the rest from reference TRBV19 and TRBJ1-5, the complete variable domain is DGGITQSPKYLFRKEGQNVTLSCEQNLNHDAMYWYRQDPGQGLRLIYYSQIVNDFQKGDIAEGYSVSREKKESFPLTVTSAQKNPTAFYLCASSDSSTRSYSNQPQHFGDGTRLSIL.

The rearrangement uses TRBV19 and TRBJ1-2, with D possibly matching TRBD1 (6 bases). CDR1 LNHDA and CDR2 SQIVND come from the germline V gene (reference sequence). Trimming took off 3 bases at V and 4 bases at J, with 15 bases between the two ends. This CDR3 spans 15 amino acids. CDR3 sequence (DNA): TGTGCCAGTAGTATTCTATCCGGGACACTCTATGGCTACACCTTC. This sequence encodes CASSILSGTLYGYTF.

The chain has TRBV5-6 and TRBJ2-7; the match to TRBD2 covers 11 bases. Germline lookup yields CDR1 SGHDT and CDR2 YYEEEE. V lost 2 bases and J lost 7; bases outside the gene matches: 11. This CDR3 spans 16 amino acids. The CDR3 DNA reads TGTGCCAGCAGCTTCGGCACTAGCGGGGGTTTGGGAGAGCAGTACTTC. This translates into CASSFGTSGGLGEQYF.

The chain recombines TRBV5-1 with TRBJ1-1; TRBD1 agrees at 8 bases. This CDR3 has 15 residues. The germline gives CDR1 SGHRS, CDR2 YFSETQ. The ends lost 4 bases at V and 4 bases at J; junction bases unmatched: 9. The CDR3 spells CASSPNGQGFTEAFF. Written as DNA, the CDR3 is TGCGCCAGCAGCCCAAACGGACAGGGTTTCACTGAAGCTTTCTTT.

The chain recombines TRBV19 with TRBJ2-7; 8 positions agree with TRBD2. Germline CDR1 reads LNHDA; CDR2 reads SQIVND (reference sequence). The CDR3 is 15 amino acids. After removal of 8 bases from V and 3 bases from J, the junction contained 12 bases not matched to a gene. CDR3 region: CASRVFAGGNYEQYF. CDR3 nucleotides: TGTGCCAGTCGGGTTTTCGCGGGGGGTAACTACGAGCAGTACTTC.

The CDR3 reads CASTGGGSLRNTEAFF. The CDR3 DNA follows: TGTGCCAGTACAGGGGGCGGAAGTTTAAGGAACACTGAAGCTTTCTTT. V is TRBV19 and J is TRBJ1-1; 8 bases are shared with TRBD1. With V trimmed by 7 bases and J by 1 base, 11 bases remained unmatched. CDR3 size: 16 residues. CDR1 LNHDA and CDR2 SQIVND come from the germline V gene (reference sequence).

V and J are TRBV19 and TRBJ2-2; no clear D. V gave up 7 bases and J gave up 5 bases, with 11 bases separating them. The CDR3 sequence is 13 residues long. Germline CDR1 reads LNHDA; CDR2 reads SQIVND (reference sequence). The chain's CDR3 is CASKSEKTGELFF. The DNA of the CDR3 is TGTGCCAGTAAGAGCGAGAAGACCGGGGAGCTGTTTTTT. Drawing the rest from reference TRBV19 and TRBJ2-2, the complete variable domain is DGGITQSPKYLFRKEGQNVTLSCEQNLNHDAMYWYRQDPGQGLRLIYYSQIVNDFQKGDIAEGYSVSREKKESFPLTVTSAQKNPTAFYLCASKSEKTGELFFGEGSRLTVL.